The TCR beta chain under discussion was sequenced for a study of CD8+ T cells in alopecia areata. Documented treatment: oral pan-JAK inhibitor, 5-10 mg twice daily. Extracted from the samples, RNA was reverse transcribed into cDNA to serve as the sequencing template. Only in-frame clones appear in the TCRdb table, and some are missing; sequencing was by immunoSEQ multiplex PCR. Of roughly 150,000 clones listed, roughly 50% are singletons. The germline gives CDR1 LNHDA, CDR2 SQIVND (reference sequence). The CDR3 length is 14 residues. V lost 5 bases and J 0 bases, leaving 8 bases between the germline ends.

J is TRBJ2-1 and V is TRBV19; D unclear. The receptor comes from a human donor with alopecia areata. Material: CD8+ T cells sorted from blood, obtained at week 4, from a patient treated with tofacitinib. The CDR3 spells CASSGYPSYNEQFF. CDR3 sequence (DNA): TGTGCCAGTAGTGGGTATCCCTCCTACAATGAGCAGTTCTTC. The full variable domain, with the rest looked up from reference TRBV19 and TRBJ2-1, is DGGITQSPKYLFRKEGQNVTLSCEQNLNHDAMYWYRQDPGQGLRLIYYSQIVNDFQKGDIAEGYSVSREKKESFPLTVTSAQKNPTAFYLCASSGYPSYNEQFFGPGTRLTVL.